The entry that follows covers one T cell receptor beta chain sequence. Its matching antigen is unknown. Trimming took 0 bases from V and 1 from J, leaving 5 bases between them. Germline values: CDR1 SGHRS, CDR2 YFSETQ. The CDR3 runs 13 residues. This entry belongs to a study of shared clonotypes between healthy human individuals. Study summary: CD4 naive and memory got three plates each, CD8 naive two, CD8 memory one. General study points: Sampling included only blood; tissue repertoires likely differ.

Every subset had its genomic DNA shared out evenly among several immunoSEQ plates. Per the original data handling: Junction-only sequences without quality scores were provided by ImmunoSEQ, so filtering was different. The data were produced by immunoSEQ multiplex PCR, yet TCRdb's version contains in-frame clones alone and is incomplete. V, J and clone size were drawn from that table, and D and trimming were deduced from the DNA. The sample contains about 120,000 clones, about 63% of which appear only once. The sequencing input was memory CD8+ T cells sorted from blood. Documented subset: CD45RO+ cells pooled with CCR7-negative TemRA cells. The chain joins TRBV5-1 to TRBJ2-7; D is uncertain. This sequence was found in a woman aged 25-40 years in good health. DNA for the CDR3: TGCGCCAGCAGCTTGGGGTTTTCCTACGAGCAGTACTTC. Translating gives CASSLGFSYEQYF.